A selection of T cell receptor beta chains follows, all from one sample in a study of T cells in localized non-small cell lung cancer. TCRdb keeps only in-frame clones here, not all; method: immunoSEQ multiplex PCR. The sample yields 15,000 to 20,000 clones, about four fifths seen once. This specimen was peripheral blood, taken before any cancer treatment. The receptors here all came from a male donor aged 60 or over with stage I lung adenocarcinoma. Both conserved end residues are part of each CDR3. D genes are given only for firm matches. Clone size is shown for a subset of rows, as once, few, many or a class of expanded clone.

v_gene,j_gene,d_gene,abundance,CDR3nt,CDR3aa
TRBV19,TRBJ2-3,-,-,TGTGCCAGTAGCCTGATAGCGGCAGGCACAGATACGCAGTATTTT,CASSLIAAGTDTQYF
TRBV7-3,TRBJ1-2,-,-,TGTGCCAGCAGCCCACAGAGTGGGGGCGGCTATGGCTACACCTTC,CASSPQSGGGYGYTF
TRBV7-9,TRBJ2-7,-,once,TGTGCCAGCAGCCACCCCTCCTACGAGCAGTACTTC,CASSHPSYEQYF
TRBV19,TRBJ1-2,-,-,TGTGCCAGTAACAGGGAAGGGAACTATGGCTACACCTTC,CASNREGNYGYTF
TRBV6-5,TRBJ1-4,TRBD1,-,TGTGCCAGCAGTCGGGACAGCGAAAAACTGTTTTTT,CASSRDSEKLFF
TRBV14,TRBJ1-2,-,-,TGTGCCAGCAGCCCAACCACAGGGATCTATGGCTACACCTTC,CASSPTTGIYGYTF
TRBV6-5,TRBJ2-7,TRBD2,-,TGTGCCAGCATTCTCAGCGGGGCGGCTTACGAGCAGTACTTC,CASILSGAAYEQYF
TRBV6-5,TRBJ2-1,TRBD2,-,TGTGCCAGCAGTTACGGCCCCGGGAGGGCAGATGAGCAGTTCTTC,CASSYGPGRADEQFF
TRBV6-5,TRBJ2-1,-,once,TGTGCCAGCAGTTATCTGGGCAATGAGCAGTTCTTC,CASSYLGNEQFF
TRBV7-8,TRBJ2-3,-,-,TGTGCCAGCAGCCCCCCTAGAGTGGATACGCAGTATTTT,CASSPPRVDTQYF
TRBV27,TRBJ1-6,TRBD1,-,TGTGCCAGCACCATGACAGGGGGTGGTTCACCCCTCCACTTT,CASTMTGGGSPLHF
TRBV28,TRBJ1-4,-,few,TGTGCCAGCAGTTTAACGGGGAGGGGGGAAAAACTGTTTTTT,CASSLTGRGEKLFF
TRBV5-1,TRBJ1-6,-,-,TGCGCCAGCAGCTCGGGGGGAGGTTCACCCCTCCACTTT,CASSSGGGSPLHF
TRBV28,TRBJ2-7,-,-,TGTGCCAGCAGTTTAGGCACCGGACAGGCGGGGACCTACGAGCAGTACTTC,CASSLGTGQAGTYEQYF
TRBV19,TRBJ2-1,TRBD2,-,TGTGCCAGGCTCGGGTCTGAAACTAGCGGGAGCCATGAGCAGTTCTTC,CARLGSETSGSHEQFF
TRBV10-3,TRBJ2-1,-,few,TGTGCCATCAATGAAGGGACCCTAGGAGCGTACAATGAGCAGTTCTTC,CAINEGTLGAYNEQFF
TRBV7-8,TRBJ2-1,-,-,TGTGCCAGCAGCCTAGAGTCATATGTTGAGCAGTTCTTC,CASSLESYVEQFF
TRBV6-6,TRBJ1-3,-,-,TGTGCCAGCAGTTACATAGACAGCTCTGGAAACACCATATATTTT,CASSYIDSSGNTIYF
TRBV29-1,TRBJ2-1,-,-,TGCAGCGCTCCGGACAGTACTTCCTACAATGAGCAGTTCTTC,CSAPDSTSYNEQFF
TRBV4-3,TRBJ2-3,TRBD1,-,TGCGCCAGCAGCCAAGAGACAGGGTATGTGACAGATACGCAGTATTTT,CASSQETGYVTDTQYF
TRBV18,TRBJ2-7,-,-,TGTGCCAGCTCACCAGGGGGACGCTACGAGCAGTACTTC,CASSPGGRYEQYF